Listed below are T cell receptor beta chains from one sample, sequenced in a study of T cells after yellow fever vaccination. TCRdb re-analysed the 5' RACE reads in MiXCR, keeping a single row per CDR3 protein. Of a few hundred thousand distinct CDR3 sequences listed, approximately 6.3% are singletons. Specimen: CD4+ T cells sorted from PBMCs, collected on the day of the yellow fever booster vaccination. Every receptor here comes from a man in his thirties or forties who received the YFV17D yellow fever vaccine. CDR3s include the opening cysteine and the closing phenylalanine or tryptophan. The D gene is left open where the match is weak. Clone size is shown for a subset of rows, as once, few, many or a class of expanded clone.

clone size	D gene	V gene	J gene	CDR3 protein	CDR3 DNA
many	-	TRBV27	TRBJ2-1	CASRQQAGAGSYNEQFF	TGTGCCAGCAGACAACAGGCAGGGGCTGGGTCCTACAATGAGCAGTTCTTC
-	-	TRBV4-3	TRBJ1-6	CASSQGGDGSPLHF	TGCGCCAGCAGCCAAGGGGGGGATGGGTCACCCCTCCACTTT
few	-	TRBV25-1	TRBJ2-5	CAQETQYF	TGTGCCCAGGAGACCCAGTACTTC
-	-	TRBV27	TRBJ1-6	CASSFASGSSYNSPLHF	TGTGCCAGCAGTTTCGCCTCTGGGAGCTCCTATAATTCACCCCTCCACTTT
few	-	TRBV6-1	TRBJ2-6	CASSINRGHDGANVLTF	TGTGCCAGCAGTATAAACCGAGGACACGATGGGGCCAACGTCCTGACTTTC
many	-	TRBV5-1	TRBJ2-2	CASRPTGGNTGELFF	TGCGCCAGCAGACCCACTGGCGGGAACACCGGGGAGCTGTTTTTT
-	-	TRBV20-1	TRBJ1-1	CSARDPTDDRMNTEAFF	TGCAGTGCTAGAGACCCGACGGACGACAGGATGAACACTGAAGCTTTCTTT
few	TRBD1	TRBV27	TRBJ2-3	CASNSGQSTTDTQYF	TGTGCCAGCAACTCGGGACAGTCGACCACAGATACGCAGTATTTT
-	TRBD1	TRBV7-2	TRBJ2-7	CASSFVAGGVYEQYF	TGTGCCAGCAGCTTCGTGGCAGGGGGCGTTTACGAGCAGTACTTC
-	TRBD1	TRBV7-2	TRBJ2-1	CASRLQQTGDEQFF	TGTGCCAGCAGGTTACAGCAGACAGGGGATGAGCAGTTCTTC
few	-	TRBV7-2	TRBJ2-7	CASSSISQTIPHEQYF	TGTGCCAGCAGCTCCATTAGCCAGACTATTCCTCACGAGCAGTACTTC
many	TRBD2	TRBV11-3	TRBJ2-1	CASSLVGAGTSGKQFF	TGTGCCAGCAGCTTAGTGGGGGCCGGGACTAGCGGGAAGCAGTTCTTC
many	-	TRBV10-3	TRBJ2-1	CAIKGGLANNEQFF	TGTGCCATCAAGGGGGGGCTAGCGAACAATGAGCAGTTCTTC
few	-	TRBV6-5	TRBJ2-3	CASSSVDSDTQYF	TGTGCCAGCAGTTCCGTCGACTCGGATACGCAGTATTTT
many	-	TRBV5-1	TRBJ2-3	CASSRDLADTQYF	TGCGCCAGCAGCCGGGACCTAGCAGATACGCAGTATTTT
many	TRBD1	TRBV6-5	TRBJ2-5	CASSFGRGLETQYF	TGTGCCAGCAGTTTTGGCAGGGGGCTAGAGACCCAGTACTTC
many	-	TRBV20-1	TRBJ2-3	CSARKVADTQYF	TGCAGTGCTAGAAAGGTGGCAGATACGCAGTATTTT